Sequencing of this TCR beta chain was carried out in a study of T cell responses to AZD1222 COVID-19 vaccine. As for this clone: What it binds is not known.

Trimming stripped 3 bases from V and 12 bases from J, with 14 bases between. The germline gives CDR1 MDHEN, CDR2 SYDVKM. The CDR3 consists of 13 residues. The assay was immunoSEQ multiplex PCR, and TCRdb's table has in-frame clones only and misses some. Here the sample spans tens of thousands of clones, 70% to 90% being singletons. Findings of the study overall: None of the repertoires were sampled until the peak T cell response had passed.

The sequence derives from an adult who received the AZD1222 COVID-19 vaccine. Here the sequenced sample was peripheral blood, taken 28 days after the second AZD1222 dose. The chain joins TRBV28 to TRBJ1-4; D call uncertain. CDR3 amino acids: CASSLSPRHQLFF. CDR3 nucleotides: TGTGCCAGCAGTTTGTCCCCCCGTCATCAACTGTTTTTT.